Given below is one T cell receptor (beta chain) in context. Germline V gene data show CDR1 as MNHEY and CDR2 as SVGAGI. The germline V and J ends were trimmed by 2 bases and 7 bases, with 20 bases remaining between them. CDR3 length equals 16 residues. In the original processing: Estimates of nucleated cell counts were drawn from the amplification of reference gene primers. Profiling relied on immunoSEQ multiplex PCR, and the TCRdb table lists in-frame clones only, not all of them. The V and J calls and clone size are taken from that table; D and trimming were inferred from the DNA. The sample shows some 350,000 clones, around 91% of them seen only once. The sample belongs to a study of blood T cell repertoires in COVID-19.

The source material was peripheral blood. This TCR was recovered from a woman younger than 35 who had recovered from COVID-19. The chain uses TRBV6-5 and TRBJ1-2, with a tentative D call TRBD1 (5 bases). CDR3 DNA: TGTGCCAGCAGTTACCAGTTGGGCAGGCGGGGCTCTGGCTACACCTTC. Encoded protein: CASSYQLGRRGSGYTF.